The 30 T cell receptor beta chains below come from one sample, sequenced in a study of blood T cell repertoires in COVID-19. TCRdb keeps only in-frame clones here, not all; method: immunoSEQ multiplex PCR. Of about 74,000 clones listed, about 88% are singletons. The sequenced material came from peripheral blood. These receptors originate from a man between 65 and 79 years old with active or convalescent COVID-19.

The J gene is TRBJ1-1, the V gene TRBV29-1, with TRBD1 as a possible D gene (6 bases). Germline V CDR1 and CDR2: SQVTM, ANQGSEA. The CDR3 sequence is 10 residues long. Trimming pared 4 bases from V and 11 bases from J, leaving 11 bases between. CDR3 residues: CSVGGGLAFF. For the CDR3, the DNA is TGCAGCGTTGGGGGGGGGCTGGCTTTCTTT. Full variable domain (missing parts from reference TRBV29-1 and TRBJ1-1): SAVISQKPSRDICQRGTSLTIQCQVDSQVTMMFWYRQQPGQSLTLIATANQGSEATYESGFVIDKFPISRPNLTFSTLTVSNMSPEDSSIYLCSVGGGLAFFGQGTRLTVV.

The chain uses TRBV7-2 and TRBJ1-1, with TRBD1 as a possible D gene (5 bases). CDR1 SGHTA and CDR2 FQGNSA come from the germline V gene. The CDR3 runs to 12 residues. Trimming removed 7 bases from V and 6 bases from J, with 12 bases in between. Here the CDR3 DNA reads TGTGCCAGCAAGACCAGGGTCGCTGAAGCTTTCTTT. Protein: CASKTRVAEAFF.

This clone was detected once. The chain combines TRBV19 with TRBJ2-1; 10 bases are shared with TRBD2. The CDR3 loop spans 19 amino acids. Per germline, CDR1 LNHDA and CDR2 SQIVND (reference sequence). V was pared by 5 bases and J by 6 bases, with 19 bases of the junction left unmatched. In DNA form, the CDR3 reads TGTGCCAGTAGTCGTCTAGCGGGGGACCTTTTTAGTCTGAGCAATGAGCAGTTCTTC. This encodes CASSRLAGDLFSLSNEQFF. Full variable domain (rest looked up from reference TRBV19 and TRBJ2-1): DGGITQSPKYLFRKEGQNVTLSCEQNLNHDAMYWYRQDPGQGLRLIYYSQIVNDFQKGDIAEGYSVSREKKESFPLTVTSAQKNPTAFYLCASSRLAGDLFSLSNEQFFGPGTRLTVL.

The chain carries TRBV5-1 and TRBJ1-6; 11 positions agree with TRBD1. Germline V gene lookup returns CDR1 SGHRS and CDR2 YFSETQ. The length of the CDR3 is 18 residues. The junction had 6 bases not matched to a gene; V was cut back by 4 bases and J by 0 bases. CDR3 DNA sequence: TGCGCCAGCAGCAGGACAGGGGGCTCTAGCTCCTATAATTCACCCCTCCACTTT. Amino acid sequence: CASSRTGGSSSYNSPLHF.

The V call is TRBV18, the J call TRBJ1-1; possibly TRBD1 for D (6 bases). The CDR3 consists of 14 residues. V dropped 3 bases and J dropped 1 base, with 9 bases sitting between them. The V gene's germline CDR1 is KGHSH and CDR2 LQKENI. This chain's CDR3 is CASSPGQPNTEAFF. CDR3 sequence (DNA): TGTGCCAGCTCACCCGGACAGCCGAACACTGAAGCTTTCTTT.

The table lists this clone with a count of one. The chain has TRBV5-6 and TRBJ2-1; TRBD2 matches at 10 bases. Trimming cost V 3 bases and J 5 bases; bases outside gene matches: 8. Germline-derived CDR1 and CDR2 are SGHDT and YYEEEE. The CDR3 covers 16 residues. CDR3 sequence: CASSYRTSGYHNEQFF. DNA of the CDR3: TGTGCCAGCAGCTACCGGACTAGCGGTTACCACAATGAGCAGTTCTTC.

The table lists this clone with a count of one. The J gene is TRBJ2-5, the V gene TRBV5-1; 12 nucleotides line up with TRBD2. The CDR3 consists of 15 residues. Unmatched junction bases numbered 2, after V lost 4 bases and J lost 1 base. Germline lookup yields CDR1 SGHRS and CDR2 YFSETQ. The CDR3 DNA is TGCGCCAGCAGCCCGGGACTAGCGGGCCAAGAGACCCAGTACTTC. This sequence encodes CASSPGLAGQETQYF.

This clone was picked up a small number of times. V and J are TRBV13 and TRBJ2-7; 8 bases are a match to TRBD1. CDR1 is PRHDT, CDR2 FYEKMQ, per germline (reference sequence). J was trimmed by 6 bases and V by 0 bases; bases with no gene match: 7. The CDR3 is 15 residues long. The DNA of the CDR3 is TGTGCCAGCAGCTTAGGGGACAGGGAAAGAAGCGAGCAGTACTTC. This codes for CASSLGDRERSEQYF. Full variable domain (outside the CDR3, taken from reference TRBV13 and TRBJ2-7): AAGVIQSPRHLIKEKRETATLKCYPIPRHDTVYWYQQGPGQDPQFLISFYEKMQSDKGSIPDRFSAQQFSDYHSELNMSSLELGDSALYFCASSLGDRERSEQYFGPGTRLTVT.

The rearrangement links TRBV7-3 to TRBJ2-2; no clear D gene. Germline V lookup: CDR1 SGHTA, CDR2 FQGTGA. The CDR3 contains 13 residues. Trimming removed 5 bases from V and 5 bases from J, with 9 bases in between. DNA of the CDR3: TGTGCCAGCAGCCCGATCAGAACCGGGGAGCTGTTTTTT. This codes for CASSPIRTGELFF.

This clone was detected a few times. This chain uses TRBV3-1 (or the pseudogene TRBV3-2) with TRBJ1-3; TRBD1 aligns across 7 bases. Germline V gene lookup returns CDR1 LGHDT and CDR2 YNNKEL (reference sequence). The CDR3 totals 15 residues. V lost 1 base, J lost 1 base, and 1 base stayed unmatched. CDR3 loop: CASSQGTGSGNTIYF. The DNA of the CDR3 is TGTGCCAGCAGCCAAGGGACAGGATCTGGAAACACCATATATTTT.

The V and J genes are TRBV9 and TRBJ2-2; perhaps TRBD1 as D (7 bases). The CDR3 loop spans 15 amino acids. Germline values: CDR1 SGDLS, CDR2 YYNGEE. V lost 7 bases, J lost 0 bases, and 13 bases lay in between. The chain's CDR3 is CASAGQTANTGELFF. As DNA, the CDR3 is TGTGCCAGCGCGGGACAGACCGCGAACACCGGGGAGCTGTTTTTT.

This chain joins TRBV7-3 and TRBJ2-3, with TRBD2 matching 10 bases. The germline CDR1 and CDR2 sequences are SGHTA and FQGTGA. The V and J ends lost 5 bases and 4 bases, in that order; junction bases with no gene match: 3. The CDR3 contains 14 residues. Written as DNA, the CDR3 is TGTGCCAGCAGCCACGGACTAGCGGCAGATACGCAGTATTTT. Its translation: CASSHGLAADTQYF.

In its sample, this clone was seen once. Here the CDR3 reads CASSLTGSGSGNTIYF. The CDR3, as DNA: TGCGCCAGCAGCCTGACAGGGTCCGGCTCTGGAAACACCATATATTTT. V gene TRBV5-1 combines with J gene TRBJ1-3, with TRBD1 matching 7 bases. The J segment lost 0 bases and the V segment lost 4 bases, leaving 7 bases of the junction unmatched. The CDR3 is made up of 16 amino acids. Germline V gene data show CDR1 as SGHRS and CDR2 as YFSETQ.

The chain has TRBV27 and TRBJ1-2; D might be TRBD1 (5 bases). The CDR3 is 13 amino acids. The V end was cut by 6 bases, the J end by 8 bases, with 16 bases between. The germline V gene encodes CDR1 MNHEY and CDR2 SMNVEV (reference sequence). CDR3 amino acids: CASSLRAGQGYTF. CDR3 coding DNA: TGTGCCAGCAGCTTACGGGCAGGGCAGGGCTACACCTTC.

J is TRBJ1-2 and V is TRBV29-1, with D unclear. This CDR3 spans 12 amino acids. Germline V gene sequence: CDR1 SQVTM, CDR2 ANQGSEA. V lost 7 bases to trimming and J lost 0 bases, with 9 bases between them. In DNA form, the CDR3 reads TGCAGCGGGTTGGGAGCTAACTATGGCTACACCTTC. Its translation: CSGLGANYGYTF.

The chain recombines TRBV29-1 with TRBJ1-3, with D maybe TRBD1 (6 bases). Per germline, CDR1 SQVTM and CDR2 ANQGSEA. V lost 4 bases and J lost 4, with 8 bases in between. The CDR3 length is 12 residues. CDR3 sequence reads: CSVVRGGNTIYF. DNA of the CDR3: TGCAGCGTTGTCAGGGGAGGAAACACCATATATTTT. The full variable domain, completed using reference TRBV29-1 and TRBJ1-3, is SAVISQKPSRDICQRGTSLTIQCQVDSQVTMMFWYRQQPGQSLTLIATANQGSEATYESGFVIDKFPISRPNLTFSTLTVSNMSPEDSSIYLCSVVRGGNTIYFGEGSWLTVV.

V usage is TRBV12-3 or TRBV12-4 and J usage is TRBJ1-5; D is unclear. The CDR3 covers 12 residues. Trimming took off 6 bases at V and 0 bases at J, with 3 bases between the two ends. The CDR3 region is CASSGSNQPQHF. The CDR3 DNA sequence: TGTGCCAGCAGCGGTAGCAATCAGCCCCAGCATTTT.

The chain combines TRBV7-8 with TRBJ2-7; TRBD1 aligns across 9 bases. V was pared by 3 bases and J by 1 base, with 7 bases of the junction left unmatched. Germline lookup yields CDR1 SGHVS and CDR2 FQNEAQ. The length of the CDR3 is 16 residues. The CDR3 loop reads CASSFGRDRVSYEQYF. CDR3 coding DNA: TGTGCCAGCAGCTTCGGGCGGGACAGGGTGTCCTACGAGCAGTACTTC.

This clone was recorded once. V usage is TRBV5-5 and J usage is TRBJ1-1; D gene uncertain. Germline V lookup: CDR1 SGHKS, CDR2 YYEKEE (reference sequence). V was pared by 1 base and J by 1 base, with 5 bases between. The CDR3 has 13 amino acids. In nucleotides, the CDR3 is TGTGCCAGCAGCTTGCAGGCGAACACTGAAGCTTTCTTT. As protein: CASSLQANTEAFF.

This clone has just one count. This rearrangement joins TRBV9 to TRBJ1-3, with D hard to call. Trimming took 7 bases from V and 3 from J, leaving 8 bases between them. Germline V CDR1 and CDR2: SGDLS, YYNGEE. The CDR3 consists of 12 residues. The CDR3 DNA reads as TGTGCCAGCGGAGGGAGTGGAAACACCATATATTTT. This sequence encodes CASGGSGNTIYF. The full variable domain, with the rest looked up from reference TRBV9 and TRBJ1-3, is DSGVTQTPKHLITATGQRVTLRCSPRSGDLSVYWYQQSLDQGLQFLIQYYNGEERAKGNILERFSAQQFPDLHSELNLSSLELGDSALYFCASGGSGNTIYFGEGSWLTVV.

The CDR3: CATSREAGPFEKLFF. DNA of the CDR3: TGTGCCACCAGCAGAGAAGCAGGGCCTTTTGAAAAACTGTTTTTT. The chain recombines TRBV15 with TRBJ1-4; D is possibly TRBD1 (5 bases). This CDR3 region has 15 residues. Germline lookup yields CDR1 LNHNV and CDR2 YYDKDF (reference sequence). Between the trimmed V and J ends, which lost 0 bases and 7 bases, there was a span of 12 bases.

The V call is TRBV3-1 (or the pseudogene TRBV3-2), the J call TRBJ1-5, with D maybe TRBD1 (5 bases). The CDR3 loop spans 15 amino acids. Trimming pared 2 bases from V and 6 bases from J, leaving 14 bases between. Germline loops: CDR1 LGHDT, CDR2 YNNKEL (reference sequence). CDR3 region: CASSQFQGMGQPQHF. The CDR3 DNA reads TGTGCCAGCAGCCAATTCCAGGGTATGGGTCAGCCCCAGCATTTT.

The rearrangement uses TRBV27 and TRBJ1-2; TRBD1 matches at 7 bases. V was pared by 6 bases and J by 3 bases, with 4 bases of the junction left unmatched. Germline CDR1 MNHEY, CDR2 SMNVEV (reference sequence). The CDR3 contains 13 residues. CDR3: CASRLDRHYGYTF. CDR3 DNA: TGTGCCAGCAGACTGGACAGGCACTATGGCTACACCTTC.

The chain's CDR3 is CASSSGTGSMNTEAFF. The DNA of the CDR3 is TGTGCCAGCAGTTCCGGGACAGGGTCCATGAACACTGAAGCTTTCTTT. V usage is TRBV28 and J usage is TRBJ1-1; TRBD1 matches at 9 bases. Germline-derived CDR1 and CDR2 are MDHEN and SYDVKM. The CDR3 is made up of 16 amino acids. Unmatched junction bases numbered 6, after V lost 4 bases and J lost 0 bases.

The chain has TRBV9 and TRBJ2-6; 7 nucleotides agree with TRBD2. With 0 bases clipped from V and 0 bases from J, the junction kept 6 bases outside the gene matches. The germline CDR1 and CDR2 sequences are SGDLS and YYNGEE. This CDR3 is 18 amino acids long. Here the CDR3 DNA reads TGTGCCAGCAGCGTAGACCTAGCGGCTAACTCTGGGGCCAACGTCCTGACTTTC. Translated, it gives CASSVDLAANSGANVLTF.

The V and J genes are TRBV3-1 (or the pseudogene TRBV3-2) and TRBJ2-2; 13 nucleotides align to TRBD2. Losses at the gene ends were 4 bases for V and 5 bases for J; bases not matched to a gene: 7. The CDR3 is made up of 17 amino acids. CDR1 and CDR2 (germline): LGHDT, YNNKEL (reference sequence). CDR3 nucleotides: TGTGCCAGCAGCCTCGGACTAGCGGGGGTATTAACCGGGGAGCTGTTTTTT. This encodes CASSLGLAGVLTGELFF.

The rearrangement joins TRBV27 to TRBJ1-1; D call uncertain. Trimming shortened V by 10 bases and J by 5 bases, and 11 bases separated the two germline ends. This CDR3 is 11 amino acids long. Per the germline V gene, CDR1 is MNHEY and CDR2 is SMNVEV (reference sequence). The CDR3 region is CATWAFTEAFF. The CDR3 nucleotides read TGTGCCACCTGGGCCTTTACTGAAGCTTTCTTT.

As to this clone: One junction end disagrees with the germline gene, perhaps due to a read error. The DNA of the CDR3 is TGTGCCAGTAGCACTACGGGAGCGGCTATTTTGAACTTC. Its protein product is CASSTTGAAILNF. The chain employs TRBV19 and TRBJ2-4, with D maybe TRBD2 (6 bases). The CDR3 spans 13 residues. CDR1 and CDR2 (germline): LNHDA, SQIVND (reference sequence).

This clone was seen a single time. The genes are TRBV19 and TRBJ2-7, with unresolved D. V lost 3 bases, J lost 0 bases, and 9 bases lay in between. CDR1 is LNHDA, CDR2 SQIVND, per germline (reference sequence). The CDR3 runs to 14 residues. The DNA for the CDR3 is TGTGCCAGTAGTATCGGTCGGTCCTCCTACGAGCAGTACTTC. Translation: CASSIGRSSYEQYF.

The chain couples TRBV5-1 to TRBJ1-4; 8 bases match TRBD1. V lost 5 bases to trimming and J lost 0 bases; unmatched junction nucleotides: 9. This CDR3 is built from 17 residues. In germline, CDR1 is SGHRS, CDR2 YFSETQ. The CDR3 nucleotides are TGCGCCAGCAGAAACGGACAGGGACTTGCAACTAATGAAAAACTGTTTTTT. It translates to CASRNGQGLATNEKLFF.